The 17 T cell receptor beta chains presented below share a single source sample, sequenced in a study of vaccination and CD4 T cells after COVID-19. These receptors' antigens are unknown. The treatment denotes: approximately nine-day PBMC culture with coronavirus spike peptide pools or control peptides (ViraFEST assay). The Oncomine TCR Beta short-read assay sequenced DNA from cultured CD4+ T cells. In TCRdb, the PCR reads were re-called with MiXCR into one record per CDR3 protein. The repertoire holds 7,600 or so distinct CDR3 sequences, with roughly three fifths as singletons. The sample was CD4+ T cells from blood, cultured in vitro. These receptors all come from a human donor who had recovered from COVID-19.

This clonotype was seen just once. The rearrangement joins TRBV29-1 to TRBJ1-1; no reliable D call. Germline V gene sequence: CDR1 SQVTM, CDR2 ANQGSEA. This CDR3 comprises 14 residues. V lost 7 bases and J lost 5, with 20 bases in between. The CDR3: CSGVDGASRTEAFF. The CDR3 DNA reads as TGCAGCGGGGTGGATGGCGCCTCGAGGACTGAAGCTTTCTTT. Together with reference TRBV29-1 and TRBJ1-1, the CDR3 gives the full variable domain: SAVISQKPSRDICQRGTSLTIQCQVDSQVTMMFWYRQQPGQSLTLIATANQGSEATYESGFVIDKFPISRPNLTFSTLTVSNMSPEDSSIYLCSGVDGASRTEAFFGQGTRLTVV.

This clonotype has only a few counts. The rearrangement uses TRBV20-1 and TRBJ1-3; D gene uncertain. Germline assignment: CDR1 DFQATT and CDR2 SNEGSKA (reference sequence). Trimming left V 6 bases short and J 4 bases short, with 7 bases between. The CDR3 sequence is 11 residues long. The CDR3 loop is CSAPTGNTIYF. The CDR3, as DNA: TGCAGTGCACCAACAGGAAACACCATATATTTT.

This sequence joins TRBV28 and TRBJ2-1; 7 nucleotides agree with TRBD2. Germline trimming cut 3 bases from V and 0 bases from J; bases unmatched to any gene: 2. The length of the CDR3 is 15 residues. The V gene's germline CDR1 is MDHEN and CDR2 SYDVKM. The CDR3 region has the DNA TGTGCCAGCAGTTTGGCGGGAGCCTCCTACAATGAGCAGTTCTTC. Residues: CASSLAGASYNEQFF.

This clonotype was picked up a small number of times. The V call is TRBV19, the J call TRBJ1-2; unclear D gene. The CDR3 is 12 amino acids. V was clipped by 0 bases and J by 7 bases, with 6 bases between them. The V gene's germline CDR1 is LNHDA and CDR2 SQIVND (reference sequence). CDR3 sequence: CASSIEGGGYTF. Here the CDR3 DNA reads TGTGCCAGTAGTATAGAGGGCGGTGGCTACACCTTC.

This rearrangement joins TRBV19 to TRBJ1-1; D is perhaps TRBD1 (6 bases). This CDR3 region has 13 residues. V lost 7 bases and J lost 1, with 10 bases in between. Germline CDR1 reads LNHDA; CDR2 reads SQIVND (reference sequence). CDR3 sequence (DNA): TGTGCCAGTACCACGGACAGGAACACTGAAGCTTTCTTT. It yields the protein CASTTDRNTEAFF.

The chain joins TRBV19 to TRBJ1-2; D is ambiguous. The V and J ends lost 5 bases and 2 bases respectively, with 9 bases between them. The CDR3 extends over 13 amino acids. Per germline, CDR1 LNHDA and CDR2 SQIVND (reference sequence). CDR3 amino acids: CASSLTNNYGYTF. The CDR3 DNA reads as TGTGCCAGTAGTCTGACAAACAACTATGGCTACACCTTC. Combining the CDR3 with reference TRBV19 and TRBJ1-2 gives the whole variable domain DGGITQSPKYLFRKEGQNVTLSCEQNLNHDAMYWYRQDPGQGLRLIYYSQIVNDFQKGDIAEGYSVSREKKESFPLTVTSAQKNPTAFYLCASSLTNNYGYTFGSGTRLTVV.

This clonotype is medium-sized (0.01 to 0.1%) in the sample. This rearrangement joins TRBV7-2 to TRBJ1-1, with TRBD1 matching 8 bases. The CDR3 is 13 residues long. In germline, CDR1 is SGHTA, CDR2 FQGNSA. Losses at the gene ends were 2 bases for V and 10 bases for J; bases not matched to a gene: 6. The CDR3 DNA is TGTGCCAGCAGCTTAATCCAGGGGGCCGCAGCTTTCTTT. This encodes CASSLIQGAAAFF.

The chain has TRBV20-1 and TRBJ1-5; perhaps TRBD1 as D (6 bases). Trimming removed 6 bases at V and 5 bases at J, with 14 bases between. CDR3 size: 13 residues. CDR1 DFQATT and CDR2 SNEGSKA come from the germline V gene (reference sequence). CDR3 in amino acids: CSAKQGLDQPQHF. Here the CDR3 DNA reads TGCAGTGCGAAACAGGGTCTGGATCAGCCCCAGCATTTT.

This chain joins TRBV7-9 and TRBJ1-1, with D hard to call. Germline V gives CDR1 SEHNR, CDR2 FQNEAQ (reference sequence). The CDR3 is 13 amino acids. The V end was cut by 1 base, the J end by 0 bases, with 3 bases between. The CDR3: CASSLGMNTEAFF. CDR3 in DNA: TGTGCCAGCAGCTTAGGGATGAACACTGAAGCTTTCTTT.

The chain uses TRBV19 and TRBJ1-2; D remains unclear. Trimming took off 9 bases at V and 1 base at J, with 21 bases between the two ends. CDR3 length: 16 residues. Germline V gene lookup returns CDR1 LNHDA and CDR2 SQIVND (reference sequence). CDR3 loop: CASAAATSPNNYGYTF. The CDR3 nucleotides read TGTGCCAGCGCTGCAGCTACCAGCCCTAATAACTATGGCTACACCTTC. The whole variable domain, filled in from reference TRBV19 and TRBJ1-2, reads DGGITQSPKYLFRKEGQNVTLSCEQNLNHDAMYWYRQDPGQGLRLIYYSQIVNDFQKGDIAEGYSVSREKKESFPLTVTSAQKNPTAFYLCASAAATSPNNYGYTFGSGTRLTVV.

The V gene is TRBV7-6, the J gene TRBJ2-3; TRBD1 or TRBD2 may be the D gene (5 bases each). Per the germline V gene, CDR1 is SGHVS and CDR2 is FNYEAQ. Trimming pared 5 bases from V and 8 bases from J, leaving 14 bases between. The CDR3 covers 13 residues. The CDR3 sequence: CASSPRDLGTQYF. The CDR3 DNA is TGTGCCAGCAGCCCCAGGGACCTGGGTACGCAGTATTTT.

This clonotype has just one count. The chain is built from TRBV27 and TRBJ1-1; D is undetermined. Germline V gives CDR1 MNHEY, CDR2 SMNVEV (reference sequence). Trimming removed 3 bases from V and 7 bases from J, with 12 bases in between. The CDR3 has 13 residues. CDR3 bases: TGTGCCAGCAGTTTTCAGTTTCTAATTGAAGCTTTCTTT. This encodes CASSFQFLIEAFF.

The rearrangement links TRBV7-8 to TRBJ2-7, with 8 positions matching TRBD1. The CDR3 length is 14 residues. V lost 5 bases and J lost 4; bases outside the gene matches: 7. The germline V gene encodes CDR1 SGHVS and CDR2 FQNEAQ. The CDR3 loop reads CASSKTRGQYEQYF. DNA for the CDR3: TGTGCCAGCAGCAAAACCAGGGGGCAGTACGAGCAGTACTTC.

The chain recombines TRBV28 with TRBJ2-7, with D possibly TRBD1 on 6 matching bases. This CDR3 has 12 amino acids. With 9 bases removed from V and 1 base from J, the gap between germline ends came to 10 bases. Germline assignment: CDR1 MDHEN and CDR2 SYDVKM. CDR3 nucleotides: TGTGCCAGTAAAACAGGGTCCTACGAGCAGTACTTC. Translated: CASKTGSYEQYF.

This clonotype was observed a handful of times. V is TRBV20-1 and J is TRBJ1-5, with D possibly matching TRBD1 (5 bases). Trimming stripped 6 bases from V and 3 bases from J, with 15 bases between. The germline CDR1 and CDR2 sequences are DFQATT and SNEGSKA (reference sequence). This CDR3 contains 14 residues. The chain's CDR3 is CSAREGSYNQPQHF. CDR3 DNA: TGCAGTGCCCGAGAGGGGAGCTACAATCAGCCCCAGCATTTT.

This clonotype was counted once. The chain carries TRBV7-9 and TRBJ2-1, with D perhaps TRBD2 (6 bases). The CDR3 sequence is 15 residues long. V lost 5 bases and J lost 5, with 16 bases in between. Germline lookup yields CDR1 SEHNR and CDR2 FQNEAQ (reference sequence). The CDR3 spells CASSRHGGANNEQFF. The CDR3, as DNA: TGTGCCAGCAGCCGGCACGGCGGGGCAAACAATGAGCAGTTCTTC.

The rearrangement uses TRBV7-9 and TRBJ2-3; D ambiguous. This CDR3 spans 17 amino acids. V dropped 4 bases and J dropped 3 bases, with 20 bases sitting between them. The germline gives CDR1 SEHNR, CDR2 FQNEAQ (reference sequence). The CDR3 loop is CASSSNPFLPATDTQYF. The DNA for the CDR3 is TGTGCCAGCAGCTCTAATCCCTTCCTCCCGGCAACAGATACGCAGTATTTT. Complete variable domain (other parts from reference TRBV7-9 and TRBJ2-3): DTGVSQNPRHKITKRGQNVTFRCDPISEHNRLYWYRQTLGQGPEFLTYFQNEAQLEKSRLLSDRFSAERPKGSFSTLEIQRTEQGDSAMYLCASSSNPFLPATDTQYFGPGTRLTVL.